This T cell receptor beta chain was retrieved from a study of OX40 agonist ivuxolimab in advanced cancers. Study-wide findings and caveats: The work left the antigen specificity of expanded peripheral T cells undetermined.

Notes on this clone: Its antigen is undetermined.

This CDR3 has 13 residues. V was clipped by 7 bases and J by 4 bases; unmatched bases: 3. CDR1 and CDR2 from the germline V gene are ENHRY and SYGVKD. The table came from immunoSEQ multiplex PCR; TCRdb's copy has only in-frame clones and leaves some out. The sample has tens of thousands of clones; roughly 92% are singletons. Autoimmune disease history or systemic immunosuppression led to patient exclusion. This material consisted of CD4+ or CD8+ T cells sorted from blood, taken in a trial of the OX40 agonist ivuxolimab. The receptor was isolated from an adult with an advanced solid tumor such as melanoma, head and neck, liver or kidney cancer. This rearrangement joins TRBV10-3 to TRBJ2-3; 9 bases line up with TRBD2. The CDR3, as DNA: TGTGCCATCAAGGGACTAGCCCCAGATACGCAGTATTTT. Translation gives CAIKGLAPDTQYF.